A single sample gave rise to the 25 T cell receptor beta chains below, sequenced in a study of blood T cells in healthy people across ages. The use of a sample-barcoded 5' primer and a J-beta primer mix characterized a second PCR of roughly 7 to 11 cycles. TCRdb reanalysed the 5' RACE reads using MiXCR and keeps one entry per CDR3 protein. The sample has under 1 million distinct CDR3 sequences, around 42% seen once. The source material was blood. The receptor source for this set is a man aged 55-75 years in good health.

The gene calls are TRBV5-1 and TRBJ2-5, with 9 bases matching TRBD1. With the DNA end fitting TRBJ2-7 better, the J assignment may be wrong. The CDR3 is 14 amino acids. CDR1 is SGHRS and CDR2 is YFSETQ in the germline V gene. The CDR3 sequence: CASSLTGGMYEQYF. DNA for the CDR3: TGCGCCAGCAGTCTCACAGGGGGCATGTACGAGCAGTACTTC.

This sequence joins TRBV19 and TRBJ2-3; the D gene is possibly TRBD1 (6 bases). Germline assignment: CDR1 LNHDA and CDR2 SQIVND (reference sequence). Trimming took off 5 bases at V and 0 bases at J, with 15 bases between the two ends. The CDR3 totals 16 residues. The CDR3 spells CASSSSPGVSTDTQYF. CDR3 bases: TGTGCCAGTAGTTCATCCCCAGGGGTAAGCACAGATACGCAGTATTTT.

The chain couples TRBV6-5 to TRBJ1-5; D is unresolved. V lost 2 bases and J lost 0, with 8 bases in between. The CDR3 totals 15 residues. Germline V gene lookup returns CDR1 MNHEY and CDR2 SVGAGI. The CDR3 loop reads CASSYAVHSNQPQHF. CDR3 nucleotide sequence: TGTGCCAGCAGTTACGCGGTCCATAGCAATCAGCCCCAGCATTTT.

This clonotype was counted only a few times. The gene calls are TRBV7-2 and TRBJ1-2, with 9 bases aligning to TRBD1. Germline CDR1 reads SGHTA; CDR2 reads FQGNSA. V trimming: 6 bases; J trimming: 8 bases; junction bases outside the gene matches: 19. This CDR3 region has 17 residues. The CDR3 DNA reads TGTGCCAGCAGAGCGACAGGGGGTAGCTACTTATTATCGGGCTACACCTTC. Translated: CASRATGGSYLLSGYTF.

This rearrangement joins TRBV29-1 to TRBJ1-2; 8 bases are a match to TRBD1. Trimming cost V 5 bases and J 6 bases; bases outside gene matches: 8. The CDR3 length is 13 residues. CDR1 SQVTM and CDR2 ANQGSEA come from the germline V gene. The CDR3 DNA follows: TGCAGCGTTACCTCACAGGGGGGAAATGGCTACACCTTC. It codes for CSVTSQGGNGYTF.

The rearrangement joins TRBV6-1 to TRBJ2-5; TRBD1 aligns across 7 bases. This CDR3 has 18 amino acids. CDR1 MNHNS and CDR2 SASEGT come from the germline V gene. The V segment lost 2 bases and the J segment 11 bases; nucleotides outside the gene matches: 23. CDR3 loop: CASSEYGHSHRGISEQYF. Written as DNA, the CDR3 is TGTGCCAGCAGTGAATATGGGCACTCTCACAGGGGAATTAGTGAGCAGTACTTC.

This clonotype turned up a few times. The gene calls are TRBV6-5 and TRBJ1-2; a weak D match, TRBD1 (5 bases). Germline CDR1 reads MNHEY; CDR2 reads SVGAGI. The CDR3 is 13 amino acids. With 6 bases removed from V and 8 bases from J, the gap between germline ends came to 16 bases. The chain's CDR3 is CASRLQVHGGYTF. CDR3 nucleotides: TGTGCCAGCAGACTACAGGTCCATGGAGGCTACACCTTC.

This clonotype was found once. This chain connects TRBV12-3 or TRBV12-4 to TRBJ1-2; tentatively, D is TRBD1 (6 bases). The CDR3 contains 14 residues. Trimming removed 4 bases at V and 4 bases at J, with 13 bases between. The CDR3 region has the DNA TGTGCCAGCAGTTATGGATGGGACACCTATGGCTACACCTTC. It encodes CASSYGWDTYGYTF.

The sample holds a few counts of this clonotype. The CDR3 here is CSAHRTLGETQYF. CDR3 sequence (DNA): TGCAGTGCTCACCGGACTCTTGGGGAGACCCAGTACTTC. This chain connects TRBV20-1 to TRBJ2-5, with D possibly matching TRBD2 (5 bases). Germline V CDR1 and CDR2: DFQATT, SNEGSKA (reference sequence). The V gene lost 5 bases and the J gene lost 5 bases, with 15 bases spanning the gap. The length of the CDR3 is 13 residues.

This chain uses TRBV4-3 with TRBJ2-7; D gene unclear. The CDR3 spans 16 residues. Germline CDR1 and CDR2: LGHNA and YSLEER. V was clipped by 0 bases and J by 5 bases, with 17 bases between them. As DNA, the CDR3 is TGCGCCAGCAGCCAAGATTCTTCGTTGGCGAGCAACGAGCAGTACTTC. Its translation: CASSQDSSLASNEQYF.

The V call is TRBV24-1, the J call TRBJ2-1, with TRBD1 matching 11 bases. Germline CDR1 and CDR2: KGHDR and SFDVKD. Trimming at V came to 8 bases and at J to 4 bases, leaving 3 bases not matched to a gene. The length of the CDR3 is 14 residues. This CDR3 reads CATMGQGGYNEQFF. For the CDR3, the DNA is TGTGCCACCATGGGACAGGGGGGATACAATGAGCAGTTCTTC.

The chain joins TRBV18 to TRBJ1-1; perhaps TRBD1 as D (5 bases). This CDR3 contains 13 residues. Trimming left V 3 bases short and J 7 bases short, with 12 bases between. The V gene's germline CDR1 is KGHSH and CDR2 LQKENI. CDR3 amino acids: CASSPSRGFEAFF. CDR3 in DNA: TGTGCCAGCTCACCCTCTCGGGGGTTTGAAGCTTTCTTT.

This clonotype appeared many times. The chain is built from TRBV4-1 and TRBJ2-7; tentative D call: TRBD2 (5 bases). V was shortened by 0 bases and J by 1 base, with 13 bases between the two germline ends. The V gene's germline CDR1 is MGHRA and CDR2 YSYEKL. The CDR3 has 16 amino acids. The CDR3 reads CASSQDMGGPSYEQYF. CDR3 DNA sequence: TGCGCCAGCAGCCAAGATATGGGCGGGCCTTCCTACGAGCAGTACTTC.

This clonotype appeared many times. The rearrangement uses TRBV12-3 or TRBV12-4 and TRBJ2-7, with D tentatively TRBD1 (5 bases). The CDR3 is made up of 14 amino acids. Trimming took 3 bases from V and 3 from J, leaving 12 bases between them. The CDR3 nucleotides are TGTGCCAGCAGTTTCCTACAGGAGCGCTACGAGCAGTACTTC. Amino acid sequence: CASSFLQERYEQYF.

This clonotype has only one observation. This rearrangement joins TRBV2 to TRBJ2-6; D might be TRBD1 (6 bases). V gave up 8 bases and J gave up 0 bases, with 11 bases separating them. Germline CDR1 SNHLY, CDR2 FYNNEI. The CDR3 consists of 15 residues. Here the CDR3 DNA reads TGTGCCAGCGAGACAGGTTTCTCTGGGGCCAACGTCCTGACTTTC. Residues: CASETGFSGANVLTF.

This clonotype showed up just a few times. For the CDR3, the DNA is TGCAGTGCTAGAGACCAAAGGGTTAGCTCCTACGAGCAGTACTTC. Translated, it gives CSARDQRVSSYEQYF. V and J are TRBV20-1 and TRBJ2-7; D call uncertain. CDR1 DFQATT and CDR2 SNEGSKA come from the germline V gene (reference sequence). The length of the CDR3 is 15 residues. The V end was cut by 0 bases, the J end by 0 bases, with 12 bases between.

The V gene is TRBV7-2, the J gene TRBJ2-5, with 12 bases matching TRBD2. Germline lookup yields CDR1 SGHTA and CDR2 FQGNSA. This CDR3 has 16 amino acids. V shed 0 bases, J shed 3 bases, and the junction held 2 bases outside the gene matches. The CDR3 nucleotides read TGTGCCAGCAGCTTAGCCTGGACTAGCGGGAAAGAGACCCAGTACTTC. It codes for CASSLAWTSGKETQYF.

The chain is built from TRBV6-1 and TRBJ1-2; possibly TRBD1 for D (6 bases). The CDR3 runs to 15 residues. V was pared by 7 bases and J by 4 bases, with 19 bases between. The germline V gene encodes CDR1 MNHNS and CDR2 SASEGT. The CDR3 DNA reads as TGTGCCAGCAACGACAAGCAAAAAGGGGGCTATGGCTACACCTTC. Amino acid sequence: CASNDKQKGGYGYTF.

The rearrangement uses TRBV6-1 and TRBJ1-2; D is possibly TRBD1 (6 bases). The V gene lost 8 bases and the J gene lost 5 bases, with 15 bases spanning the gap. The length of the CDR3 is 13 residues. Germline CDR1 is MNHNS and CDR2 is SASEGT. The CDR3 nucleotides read TGTGCCAGCCGGGACATCACCGGGTATGGCTACACCTTC. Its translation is CASRDITGYGYTF.

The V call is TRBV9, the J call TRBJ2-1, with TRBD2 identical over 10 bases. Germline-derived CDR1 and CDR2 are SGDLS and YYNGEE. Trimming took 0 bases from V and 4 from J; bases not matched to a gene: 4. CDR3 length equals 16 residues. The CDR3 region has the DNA TGTGCCAGCAGCGTAGCTGAGCGGGGGGGATACAATGAGCAGTTCTTC. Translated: CASSVAERGGYNEQFF. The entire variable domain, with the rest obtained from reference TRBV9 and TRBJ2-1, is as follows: DSGVTQTPKHLITATGQRVTLRCSPRSGDLSVYWYQQSLDQGLQFLIQYYNGEERAKGNILERFSAQQFPDLHSELNLSSLELGDSALYFCASSVAERGGYNEQFFGPGTRLTVL.

The CDR3: CASSGPGQRGSEQYF. CDR3 bases: TGCGCCAGCAGTGGTCCGGGACAGCGGGGGAGTGAGCAGTACTTC. V is TRBV10-2 and J is TRBJ2-5, with D possibly TRBD2 on 8 matching bases. CDR1 and CDR2 (germline): WSHSY, SAAADI. Trimming left V 4 bases short and J 11 bases short, with 23 bases between. The length of the CDR3 is 15 residues.

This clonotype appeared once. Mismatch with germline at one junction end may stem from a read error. For the CDR3, the DNA is TGCGCTAGCAGCCCCGGACTAGCGGGGGGTCAACTGCTCGAGACCCAGTACTTC. Translation gives CASSPGLAGGQLLETQYF. This chain connects TRBV5-1 to TRBJ2-5; 14 bases line up with TRBD2. CDR3 length: 18 amino acids. Germline lookup yields CDR1 SGHRS and CDR2 YFSETQ. The variable domain in full, completed from reference TRBV5-1 and TRBJ2-5, reads KAGVTQTPRYLIKTRGQQVTLSCSPISGHRSVSWYQQTPGQGLQFLFEYFSETQRNKGNFPGRFSGRQFSNSRSEMNVSTLELGDSALYLCASSPGLAGGQLLETQYFGPGTRLLVL.

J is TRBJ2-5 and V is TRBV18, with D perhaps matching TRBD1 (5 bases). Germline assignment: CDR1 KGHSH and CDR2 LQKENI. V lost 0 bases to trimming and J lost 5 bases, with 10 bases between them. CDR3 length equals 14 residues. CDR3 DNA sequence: TGTGCCAGCTCACCACCTTCAGGGTTGGAGACCCAGTACTTC. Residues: CASSPPSGLETQYF.

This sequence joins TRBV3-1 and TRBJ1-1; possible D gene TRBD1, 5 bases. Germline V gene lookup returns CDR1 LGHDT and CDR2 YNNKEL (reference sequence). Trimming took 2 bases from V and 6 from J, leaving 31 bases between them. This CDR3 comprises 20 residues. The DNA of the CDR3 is TGTGCCAGCAGCCAAAATCGCCCGGAAGGGGAGCCGGGGGTATTCCCTGAAGCTTTCTTT. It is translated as CASSQNRPEGEPGVFPEAFF.

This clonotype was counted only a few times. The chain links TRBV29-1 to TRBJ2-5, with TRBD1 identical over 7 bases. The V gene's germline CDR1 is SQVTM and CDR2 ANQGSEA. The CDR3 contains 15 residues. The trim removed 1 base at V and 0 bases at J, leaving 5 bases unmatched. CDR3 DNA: TGCAGCGTTGAAGGTTGGGACAGACACCAAGAGACCCAGTACTTC. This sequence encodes CSVEGWDRHQETQYF. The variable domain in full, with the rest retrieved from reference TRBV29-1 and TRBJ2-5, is SAVISQKPSRDICQRGTSLTIQCQVDSQVTMMFWYRQQPGQSLTLIATANQGSEATYESGFVIDKFPISRPNLTFSTLTVSNMSPEDSSIYLCSVEGWDRHQETQYFGPGTRLLVL.